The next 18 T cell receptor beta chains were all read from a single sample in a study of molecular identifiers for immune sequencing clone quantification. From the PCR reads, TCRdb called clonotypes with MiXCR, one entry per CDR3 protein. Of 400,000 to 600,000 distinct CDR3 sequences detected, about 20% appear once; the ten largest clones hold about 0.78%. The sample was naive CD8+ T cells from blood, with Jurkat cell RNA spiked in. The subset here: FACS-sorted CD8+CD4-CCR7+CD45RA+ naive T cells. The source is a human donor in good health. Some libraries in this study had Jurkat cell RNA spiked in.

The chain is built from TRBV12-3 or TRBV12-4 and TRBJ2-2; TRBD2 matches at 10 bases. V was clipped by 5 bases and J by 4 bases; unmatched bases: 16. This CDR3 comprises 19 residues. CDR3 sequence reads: CASSPTDLTSGYSTGELFF. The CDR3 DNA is TGTGCCAGCAGTCCTACCGACCTGACTAGCGGGTACAGCACCGGGGAGCTGTTTTTT.

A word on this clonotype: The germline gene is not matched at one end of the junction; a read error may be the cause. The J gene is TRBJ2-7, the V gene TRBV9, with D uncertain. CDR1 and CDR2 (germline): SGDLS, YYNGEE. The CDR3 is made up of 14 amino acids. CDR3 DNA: TGTGCCAACAGCTCGGACCGTGCCTTGGTCGAGCAGTACTTC. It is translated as CANSSDRALVEQYF.

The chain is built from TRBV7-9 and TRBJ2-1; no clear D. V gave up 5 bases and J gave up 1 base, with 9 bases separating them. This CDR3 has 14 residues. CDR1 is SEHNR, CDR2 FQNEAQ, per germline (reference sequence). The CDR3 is CASSETNSYNEQFF. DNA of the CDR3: TGTGCCAGCAGCGAGACAAATTCCTACAATGAGCAGTTCTTC. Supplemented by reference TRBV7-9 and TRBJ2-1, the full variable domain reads DTGVSQNPRHKITKRGQNVTFRCDPISEHNRLYWYRQTLGQGPEFLTYFQNEAQLEKSRLLSDRFSAERPKGSFSTLEIQRTEQGDSAMYLCASSETNSYNEQFFGPGTRLTVL.

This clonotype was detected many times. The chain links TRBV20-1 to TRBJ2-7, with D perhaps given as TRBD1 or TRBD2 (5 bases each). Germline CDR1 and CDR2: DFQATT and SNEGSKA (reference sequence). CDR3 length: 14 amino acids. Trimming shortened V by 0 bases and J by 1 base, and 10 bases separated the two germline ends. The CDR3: CSARDEGQSYEQYF. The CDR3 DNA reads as TGCAGTGCTAGAGATGAGGGGCAGTCCTACGAGCAGTACTTC.

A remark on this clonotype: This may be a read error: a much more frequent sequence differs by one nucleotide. CDR3 DNA sequence: TGTACCAGCAGCCACTCCGGATATAGCAATCAGCCCCAGCATTTT. Translation: CTSSHSGYSNQPQHF. The chain is built from TRBV3-1 and TRBJ1-5; D is ambiguous. This CDR3 contains 15 residues. Germline V CDR1 and CDR2: LGHDT, YNNKEL (reference sequence).

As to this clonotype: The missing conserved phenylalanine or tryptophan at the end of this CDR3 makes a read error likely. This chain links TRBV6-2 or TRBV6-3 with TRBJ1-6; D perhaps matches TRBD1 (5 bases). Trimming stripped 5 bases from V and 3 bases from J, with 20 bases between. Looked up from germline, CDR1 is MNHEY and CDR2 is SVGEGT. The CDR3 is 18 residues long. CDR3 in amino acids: CASSRSGTVIDYNSPLHY. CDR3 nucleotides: TGTGCCAGCAGTAGATCCGGGACGGTGATCGACTATAATTCACCCCTCCACTAT.

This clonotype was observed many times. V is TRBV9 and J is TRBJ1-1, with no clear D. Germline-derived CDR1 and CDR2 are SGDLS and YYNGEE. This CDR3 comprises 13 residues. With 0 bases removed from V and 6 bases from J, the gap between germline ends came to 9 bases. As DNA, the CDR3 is TGTGCCAGCAGCGTAGGAGTGGCCTCTGAAGCTTTCTTT. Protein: CASSVGVASEAFF.

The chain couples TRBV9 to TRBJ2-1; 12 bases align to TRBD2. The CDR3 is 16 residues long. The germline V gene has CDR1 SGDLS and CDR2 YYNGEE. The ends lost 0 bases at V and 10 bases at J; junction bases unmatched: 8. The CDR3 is CASSVGLAGGGGEQFF. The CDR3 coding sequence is TGTGCCAGCAGCGTAGGGCTAGCGGGAGGGGGAGGGGAGCAGTTCTTC.

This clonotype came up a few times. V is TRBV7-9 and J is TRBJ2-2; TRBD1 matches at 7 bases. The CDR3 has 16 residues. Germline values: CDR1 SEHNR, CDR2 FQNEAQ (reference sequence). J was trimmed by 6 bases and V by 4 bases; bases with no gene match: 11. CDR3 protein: CASSYRDRVIAGELFF. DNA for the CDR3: TGTGCCAGCAGCTACCGAGACAGGGTAATTGCCGGGGAGCTGTTTTTT.

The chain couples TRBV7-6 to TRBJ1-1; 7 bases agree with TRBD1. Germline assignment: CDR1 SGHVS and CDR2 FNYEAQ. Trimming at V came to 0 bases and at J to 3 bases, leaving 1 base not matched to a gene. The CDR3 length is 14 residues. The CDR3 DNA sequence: TGTGCCAGCAGCTTAGCTACAGGGGACACTGAAGCTTTCTTT. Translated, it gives CASSLATGDTEAFF. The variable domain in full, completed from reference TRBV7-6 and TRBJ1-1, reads GAGVSQSPRYKVTKRGQDVALRCDPISGHVSLYWYRQALGQGPEFLTYFNYEAQQDKSGLPNDRFSAERPEGSISTLTIQRTEQRDSAMYRCASSLATGDTEAFFGQGTRLTVV.

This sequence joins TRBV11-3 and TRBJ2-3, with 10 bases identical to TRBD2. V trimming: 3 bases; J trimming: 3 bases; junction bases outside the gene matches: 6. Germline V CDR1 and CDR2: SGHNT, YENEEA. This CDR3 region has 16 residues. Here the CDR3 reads CASSFSGGAVTDTQYF. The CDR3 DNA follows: TGTGCCAGCAGCTTCAGCGGGGGGGCAGTTACAGATACGCAGTATTTT.

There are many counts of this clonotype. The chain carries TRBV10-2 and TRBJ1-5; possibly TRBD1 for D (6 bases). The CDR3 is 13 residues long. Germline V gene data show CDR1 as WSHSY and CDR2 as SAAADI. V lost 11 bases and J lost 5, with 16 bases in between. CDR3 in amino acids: CAAAEGGDQPQHF. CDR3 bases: TGCGCCGCCGCGGAGGGGGGAGATCAGCCCCAGCATTTT.

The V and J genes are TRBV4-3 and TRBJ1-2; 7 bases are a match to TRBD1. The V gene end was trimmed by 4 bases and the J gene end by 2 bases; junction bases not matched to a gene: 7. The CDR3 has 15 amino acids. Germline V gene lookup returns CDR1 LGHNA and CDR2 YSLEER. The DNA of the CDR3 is TGCGCCAGCAGCCCTGAGACAGGGATGAACTATGGCTACACCTTC. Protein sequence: CASSPETGMNYGYTF.

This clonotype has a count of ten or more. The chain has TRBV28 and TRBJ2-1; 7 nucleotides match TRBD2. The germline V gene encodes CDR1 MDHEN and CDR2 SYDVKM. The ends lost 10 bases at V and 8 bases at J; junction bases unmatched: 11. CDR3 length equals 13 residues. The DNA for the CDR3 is TGTGCCACCTCTCGCTTGGGGGGGGATGAGCAGTTCTTC. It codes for CATSRLGGDEQFF. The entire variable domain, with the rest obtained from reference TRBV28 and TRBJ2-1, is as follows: DVKVTQSSRYLVKRTGEKVFLECVQDMDHENMFWYRQDPGLGLRLIYFSYDVKMKEKGDIPEGYSVSREKKERFSLILESASTNQTSMYLCATSRLGGDEQFFGPGTRLTVL.

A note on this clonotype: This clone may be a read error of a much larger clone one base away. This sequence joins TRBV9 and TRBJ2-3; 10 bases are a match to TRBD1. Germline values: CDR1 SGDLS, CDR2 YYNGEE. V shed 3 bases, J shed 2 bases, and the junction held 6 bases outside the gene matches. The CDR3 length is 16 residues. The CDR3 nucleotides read TGTGCCAGCAGCGCCCGACAGGGGGCTCCCACAGATACGCAGTATTTT. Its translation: CASSARQGAPTDTQYF.

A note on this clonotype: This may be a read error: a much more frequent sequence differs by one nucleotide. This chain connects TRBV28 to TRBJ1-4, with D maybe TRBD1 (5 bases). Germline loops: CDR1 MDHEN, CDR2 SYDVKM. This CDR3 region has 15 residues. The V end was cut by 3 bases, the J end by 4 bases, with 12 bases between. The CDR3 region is CASSFWRGGNEKLFF. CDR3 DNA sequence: TGTGCCAGCAGTTTTTGGCGGGGCGGTAATGAAAAACTGTTTTTT. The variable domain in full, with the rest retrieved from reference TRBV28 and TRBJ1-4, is DVKVTQSSRYLVKRTGEKVFLECVQDMDHENMFWYRQDPGLGLRLIYFSYDVKMKEKGDIPEGYSVSREKKERFSLILESASTNQTSMYLCASSFWRGGNEKLFFGSGTQLSVL.

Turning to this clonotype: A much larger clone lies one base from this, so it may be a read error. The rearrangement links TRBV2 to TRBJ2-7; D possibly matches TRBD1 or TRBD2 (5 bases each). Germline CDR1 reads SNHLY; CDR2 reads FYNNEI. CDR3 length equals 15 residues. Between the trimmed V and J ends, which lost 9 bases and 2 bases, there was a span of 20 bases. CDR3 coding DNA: TGTGCCAGTCGGTTCGGGGCAGGGATCCCCTACGAGCAGTACTTC. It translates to CASRFGAGIPYEQYF.

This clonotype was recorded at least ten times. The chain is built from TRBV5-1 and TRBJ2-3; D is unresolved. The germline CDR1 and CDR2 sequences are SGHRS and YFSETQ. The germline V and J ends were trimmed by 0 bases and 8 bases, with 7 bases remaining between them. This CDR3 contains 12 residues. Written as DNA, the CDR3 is TGCGCCAGCAGCTTGGGCTACGGTACGCAGTATTTT. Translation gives CASSLGYGTQYF.